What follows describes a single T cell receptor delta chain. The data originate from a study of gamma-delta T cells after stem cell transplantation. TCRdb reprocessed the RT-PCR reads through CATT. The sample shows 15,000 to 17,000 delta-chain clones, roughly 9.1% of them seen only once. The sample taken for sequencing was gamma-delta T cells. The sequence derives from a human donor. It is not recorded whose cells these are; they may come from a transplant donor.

The CDR3 nucleotides are TGTGCCTGTGACACCAGCAGTCCTAAATGGGGGGATAAGACCGATAAACTCATCTTT. Protein: CACDTSSPKWGDKTDKLIF. The chain joins TRDV2 to TRDJ1, with 8 bases matching TRDD3. Germline V gene data show CDR1 as GEAIGNYY and CDR2 as EKD. V lost 0 bases and J lost 2; bases outside the gene matches: 16. The CDR3 totals 19 residues.